This entry concerns a single TCR beta chain. Other DNA sequences in the sample encode the same CDR3. The data originate from a study of T cell changes during pregnancy in multiple sclerosis. The CDR3 loop spans 13 amino acids. CDR1 and CDR2 from the germline V gene are MNHEY and SMNVEV (reference sequence). V dropped 2 bases and J dropped 2; count of bases not matched to a gene: 0. The assay was immunoSEQ multiplex PCR, and TCRdb's table has in-frame clones only and misses some. The repertoire holds about 55,000 clones, around 94% seen once, with roughly 2.5% in the top ten. Sequencing used CD8+ T cells from peripheral blood mononuclear cells, obtained after pregnancy. The clonotype originates from a female donor with multiple sclerosis, enrolled in a pregnancy study. The chain links TRBV27 to TRBJ2-7, with TRBD2 matching over 7 bases. The CDR3 region is CASSLGTTYEQYF. Here the CDR3 DNA reads TGTGCCAGCAGTTTAGGGACTACCTACGAGCAGTACTTC.